This record looks at one T cell receptor (beta chain) sequence and its context. The source of the sample is a study of CD8 T cell repertoires and HIV-1 epitope variants. On the study more broadly: Autologous T cell-negative cells served as antigen-presenting cells in equal numbers.

Data came from immunoSEQ multiplex PCR; TCRdb stores just in-frame clones and leaves some out. This sample yields 90,000 or so clones, of which 74% are seen a single time; roughly 24% belongs to the top ten. The source material was uncultured baseline CD8+ T cells from peripheral blood mononuclear cells (PBMCs). The TCR comes from a male donor with HIV.

The CDR3 loop reads CASSFVQGAGGYTF. The CDR3 nucleotides read TGTGCCAGCAGCTTTGTACAGGGGGCTGGCGGCTACACCTTC. This chain joins TRBV5-4 and TRBJ1-2, with 9 nucleotides matching TRBD1. There are 14 residues in the CDR3. Looked up from germline, CDR1 is SGHNT and CDR2 is YYREEE (reference sequence). Germline trimming cut 2 bases from V and 8 bases from J; bases unmatched to any gene: 7.